The text below deals with one T cell receptor (beta chain). Its antigen specificity is not known. Base qualities are not recorded, but no much larger clone differs from it by a single base. The library was prepared using the immunoSEQ multiplex PCR assay. The multiplex PCR relied on a mix of 60 forward primers for TCR Vbeta segments and 13 reverse primers for TCR Jbeta segments. Amplification of the CDR3 region of rearranged TCR beta genes was performed with a multiplex PCR assay on genomic DNA. The Illumina HiSeq System was used to sequence the amplified TCR beta libraries as 87-base-pair reads. As for how the authors treated the data: Across the 666 repertoires, a later analysis counted some 81 million unique TCR beta chains, 8.5 million to 12 million of which were shared by at least two donors. A nearest-neighbor algorithm error-corrected the raw reads and collapsed the reads into unique sequences, merging closely related sequences to remove PCR and sequencing errors. Alignment of CDR3 sequences to IMGT reference sequences was used to assign V, D and J gene segments. For a sequence to be retained, at least a six-nucleotide match to both a V gene segment and a J gene segment was required. A rearrangement was called productive if the CDR3 had no stop codons and remained in frame with V and J, and every other rearrangement was called non-productive. Following IMGT convention, CDR3 was defined as the stretch from the second conserved V-encoded cysteine up to the conserved J-encoded phenylalanine. The earlier analysis of fewer than 700 of the donors excluded sequences that lacked an unambiguous match to a single V gene segment. In an earlier analysis of approximately 500 of the donors, a V segment was called functional when productive rearrangements were above 56.7%, and segregating when the standard deviation between donors exceeded 5%. A statistical classification framework was built for diagnosing cytomegalovirus status from the catalog of TCR beta chain sequences. In a later analysis, V and J genes were assigned by comparing TCR nucleotide sequences against IMGT/GENE-DB human TR gene sequences. Using the TCRdist pipeline, a later analysis assigned CDR3 sequences along with most-parsimonious VDJ recombination scenarios. In a later analysis, every TCR beta chain was defined by the combination of its CDR3 amino acid sequence and its V-gene family, and reads without a unique V-gene family were dropped. In a later analysis, 550 to 650 highly shared, low-generation-probability nucleotide sequences were removed to address suspected cross-contamination and a sequencing artifact. In a later analysis, a clonal expansion index for each public chain was calculated from normalized within-repertoire ranks of inferred template counts. A later analysis computed generation probabilities with a VDJ recombination model fitted to out-of-frame rearrangements, and checked the results against IGoR. In a later analysis, TCR-TCR, TCR-HLA and TCR-CMV co-occurrence was scored with hypergeometric tests, and a repertoire-size bias correction was applied to TCR pairs. To estimate false discovery rates, a later analysis permuted the HLA or CMV assignments 20 times. In a later analysis, co-occurring TCRs were grouped using DBSCAN, with TCRdist sequence similarity added in when clustering inside HLA-allele-positive subsets. Repertoires with fewer than 30,000 or more than 120,000 public chains, plus five repertoires with anomalous nucleotide sharing, were excluded from co-occurrence clustering. The table was pulled from immuneACCESS by TCRdb, which kept in-frame rearrangements only. Such tables lose some clones; where checked, under half of the loss comes from unresolved V genes, and the rest has no known cause. V and J calls plus clone size are reproduced from that table; the DNA served to infer D and trimming. The sample data list roughly 230,000 clones, and about three quarters of these were observed just once. Of the sample, 0.45% to 0.5% falls within the top ten clones.

Sequences MNHEY (CDR1) and SMNVEV (CDR2) are obtained from the germline V gene (reference sequence). The CDR3 runs 13 residues from the cysteine to the phenylalanine. The retained sequence is limited to the CDR3, 39 bases, with the frame set at the first base. At the junction V is shortened by 3 bases and J by 2 bases; bases outside the gene matches: 1. The data stem from a study of cytomegalovirus exposure and HLA in healthy donors (dated by TCRdb to the late 2010s). Concerning the study at large: An earlier analysis of several hundred of the donors reported about 250 Gb of sequence data and 100 million to 130 million unique TCR beta sequences from around 200 million T cells. An early release that covered more than 550 HLA-typed donors contained approximately 320 gigabases of sequencing data and 85 million to 100 million unique TCR sequences. Of the approximately 400 genotyped donors, roughly 76% were placed in the genetic ancestry cluster associated with self-reported Caucasian donors. The study was designed to test whether signatures of past pathogen exposure could be identified by cataloging public T cell receptors. Using immunosequencing, the study profiled T cell repertoires from about 650 subjects and related those repertoires to cytomegalovirus serostatus. Besides the first cohort of more than 650 subjects, a separate validation cohort made up of over 100 different subjects was used. High-throughput TCR immunosequencing, statistical association of individual TCRs with disease status, and machine learning were combined to predict cytomegalovirus infection status. To study patterns of TCR occurrence, a later analysis re-analyzed previously published TCR beta repertoires from just over 650 donors and added high-resolution HLA genotyping. Rather than drawing on any new phenotypic data, the later analysis identified candidate immune exposures from TCR beta sequences and the way those sequences occurred across donors. In an earlier analysis of 587 of the donors, high-throughput TCR beta sequencing was used to judge whether each TCR beta V gene segment behaved as functional or pseudogenic. Alongside the repertoire data, information on donor age, sex, ethnicity and CMV serostatus was compiled. Genome-wide SNP genotypes for about 65% of the roughly 700 donors were used in a later genetic analysis, which treated that subset as a discovery cohort. All discovery cohort repertoires had been generated using a single sequencing platform. HLA typing included class I and class II loci at four-digit resolution. The number of typed donors differed by locus: roughly 629-630 for A, B, C, DRB1 and DQB1; about 520 for DQA1; 606 for DPA1; and some 450 for DPB1. A handful of DR-DQ haplotypes were handled as single units for association and clustering because linkage in the cohort was strong. Among roughly 400 genotyped donors of the cohort, an average of around 220,000 unique TCR beta nucleotide sequences was sequenced per donor, of which 15% to 20% were non-productive. General study outcomes and caveats: At a false discovery rate of 0.05, a later analysis linked approximately 18,000 TCR beta sequences to specific HLA alleles. In a later analysis, the rate of TCR association differed among HLA loci, with DRB1 alleles having the most associated TCRs and HLA-C alleles having the fewest. According to a later genetic analysis, donors in an Asian-associated ancestry cluster had fewer N-insertions in productive TCRs than the approximately 630-donor mean. In an earlier analysis of approximately 600 of the donors, most TCR beta V segments were observed in productive rearrangements about 87% or about 30% of the time, broadly matching IMGT annotations. The 87-base-pair reads could not distinguish some IMGT-functional V segments, including TRBV6-2 and TRBV6-3, so those segments were excluded. A later analysis found that most CMV-associated TCR beta chains appeared HLA-restricted, with HLA associations seemingly driven largely by CMV exposure. Most TCR sequences were observed very rarely across donors, whereas some public TCRs were present in many individuals. Compared with equally common non-associated chains, HLA-associated TCR beta chains in a later analysis were more clonally expanded and had lower generation probabilities. A cluster of highly shared sequence variants was judged likely to represent a technical artifact of the sequencing pipeline. Three of the identified cytomegalovirus-associated TCR beta chains were confirmed in vitro to be specific for cytomegalovirus antigens. Immune exposure information for the cohort was limited to CMV serostatus. The authors suggested that the approach could potentially be extended to other disease states and immunological phenotypes. Because some donors lacked HLA typing at each locus, the association tests relied only on the typed subset. Linkage disequilibrium might explain the correlated functional status among segregating V segments, but an unknown experimental factor could not be excluded. Because counts were too low, some 17 rarely observed V segments, including chromosome 9 orphons, were excluded from the earlier analysis of about 500 of the donors. A later genetic analysis associated a missense DCLRE1C variant with V-gene and J-gene trimming of TCR beta chains, and an independent cohort replicated the association. The study gave a list of roughly 150 TCR beta chains associated with cytomegalovirus. Only TCR beta chains were sequenced in this cohort, and the absence of alpha or paired-chain data limited detectable features. A further reported finding was that TCR beta sequences accurately predicted the HLA-A and HLA-B alleles for most subjects in the first cohort. Roughly uniform sequencing depth across donors was assumed in presence/absence analyses, although this assumption may not hold. According to a later analysis, parvovirus B19, influenza, CMV and Epstein-Barr virus appeared linked to several top co-occurrence clusters. When HLA alleles, especially DR and DQ, strongly co-occurred, TCR associations were difficult to assign to individual alleles. Cytomegalovirus status was reported to be diagnosed by the classifier with high specificity and sensitivity in both the original and validation cohorts.

The cohort consisted of 600 or so healthy bone marrow donors. Cohort members were all nominally healthy when sampled, although unrecorded immune exposures were likely present. The donor was CMV seronegative and was included in the group of 352 seronegative cohort members. A peripheral blood sample was collected from each donor, and TCR beta sequencing was performed on peripheral blood mononuclear cells. Genomic DNA extraction from the blood cell samples was performed with the Qiagen DNeasy Blood Extraction Kit. Sequencing was performed on PBMCs. The origin of this receptor is a boy between 10 and 17 years old in good health and CMV-seronegative. The chain couples TRBV27 to TRBJ2-7; 7 central bases correspond to TRBD1. The CDR3 region reads CASSFTGAYEQYF. The DNA sequence is given as TGTGCCAGCAGTTTTACAGGGGCCTACGAGCAGTACTTC.